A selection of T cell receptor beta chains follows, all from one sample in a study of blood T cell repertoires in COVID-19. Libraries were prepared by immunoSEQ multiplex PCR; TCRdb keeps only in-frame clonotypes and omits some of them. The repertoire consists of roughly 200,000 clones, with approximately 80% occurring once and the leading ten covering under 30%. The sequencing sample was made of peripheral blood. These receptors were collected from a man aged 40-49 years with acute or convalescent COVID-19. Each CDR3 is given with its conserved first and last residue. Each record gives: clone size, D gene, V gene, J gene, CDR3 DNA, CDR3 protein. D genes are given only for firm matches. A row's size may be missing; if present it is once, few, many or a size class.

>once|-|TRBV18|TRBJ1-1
TGTGCCAGCTCATCTCCTGAGCGGGTGAACACTGAAGCTTTCTTT
CASSSPERVNTEAFF
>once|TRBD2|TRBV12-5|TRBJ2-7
TGTGCTAGTGGTTTGAGTCTAGCGGGAGGGTACGAGCAGTACTTC
CASGLSLAGGYEQYF
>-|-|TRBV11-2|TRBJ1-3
TGTGCCAGCAGCTTCGCGGGGGGGACCGGCTCTGGAAACACCATATATTTT
CASSFAGGTGSGNTIYF
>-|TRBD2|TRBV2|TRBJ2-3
TGTGCGACCTCCGGGGGGGCGACTATCGATACGCAGTATTTT
CATSGGATIDTQYF
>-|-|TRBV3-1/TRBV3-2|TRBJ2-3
TGTGCCAGCAGCCAAGAGGTGGTCAGCGCTCGGGATACGCAGTATTTT
CASSQEVVSARDTQYF
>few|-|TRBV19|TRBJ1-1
TGTGCCAGTAGTATTCAAGGGGCTGAAGCTTTCTTT
CASSIQGAEAFF
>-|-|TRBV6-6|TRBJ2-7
TGTGCCAGCATGGAGGCCTCCTCCTACGAGCAGTACTTC
CASMEASSYEQYF
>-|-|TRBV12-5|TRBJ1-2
TGTGCTAGTGGTTTGCAATCATCGGGGGGCTACACCTTC
CASGLQSSGGYTF
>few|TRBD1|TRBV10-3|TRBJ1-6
TGTGCCATCAGGCCCGGACAGGATAATTCACCCCTCCACTTT
CAIRPGQDNSPLHF
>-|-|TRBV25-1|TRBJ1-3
TGTGCCAGCATTCAGGGAAACACCATATATTTT
CASIQGNTIYF
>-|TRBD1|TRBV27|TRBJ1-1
TGTGCCAGCAGCCACCAGGGGGAAATGAACACTGAAGCTTTCTTT
CASSHQGEMNTEAFF
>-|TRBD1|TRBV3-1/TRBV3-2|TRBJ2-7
TGTGCCAGCAGCCTCGGGACAGCGTCTTCCTACGAGCAGTACTTC
CASSLGTASSYEQYF
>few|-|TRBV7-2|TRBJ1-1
TGTGCCAGCAGCTTTACAGTCTTTGGCACTGAAGCTTTCTTT
CASSFTVFGTEAFF
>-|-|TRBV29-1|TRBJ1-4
TGCAGCGTACTTTCGGCTAATGAAAAACTGTTTTTT
CSVLSANEKLFF
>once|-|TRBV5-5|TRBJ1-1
TGTGCCAGCAGCTTGGGAGCTACCTACACTGAAGCTTTCTTT
CASSLGATYTEAFF
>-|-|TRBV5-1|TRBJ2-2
TGCGCCAGCAGCTTGGCCTGGGGGGCCGGGGAGCTGTTTTTT
CASSLAWGAGELFF
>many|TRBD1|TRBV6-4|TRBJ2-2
TGTGCCAGCAGTCGAAACCCGACAGGGTCGAACACCGGGGAGCTGTTTTTT
CASSRNPTGSNTGELFF
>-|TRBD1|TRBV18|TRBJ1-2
TGTGCCAGCTCACCACCCGTAAGGGGGCGCGTCTATGGCTACACCTTC
CASSPPVRGRVYGYTF
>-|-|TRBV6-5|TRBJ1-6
TGTGCCAGCAGCCCCGGGTTATATAATTCACCCCTCCACTTT
CASSPGLYNSPLHF
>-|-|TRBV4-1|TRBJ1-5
TGCGCCAGCAGCCCGGACACGAGCAGCAATCAGCCCCAGCATTTT
CASSPDTSSNQPQHF
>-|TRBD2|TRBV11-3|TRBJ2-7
TGTGCCAGCAGCTGGCACGGGGGGTTGGAGCAGTACTTC
CASSWHGGLEQYF
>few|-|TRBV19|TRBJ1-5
TGTGCCAGTAGTATTCTGAGTACCGATCAGCCCCAGCATTTT
CASSILSTDQPQHF
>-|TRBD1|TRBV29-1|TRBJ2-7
TGCAGCGTCGAGACAGGGGGCTCCTACGAGCAGTACTTC
CSVETGGSYEQYF
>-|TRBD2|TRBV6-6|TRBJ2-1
TGTGCCAGCAGTTTCCCAAGGGCTAGCGGGAGCCATGAGCAGTTCTTC
CASSFPRASGSHEQFF
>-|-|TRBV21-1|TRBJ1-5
TGTGCCAGCAGCAATACAGGGACCTATAGCAATCAGCCCCAGCATTTT
CASSNTGTYSNQPQHF
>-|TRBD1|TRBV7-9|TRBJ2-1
TGTGCCAGCAGCTTAGATAATACAGGGGGCAATGAGCAGTTCTTC
CASSLDNTGGNEQFF
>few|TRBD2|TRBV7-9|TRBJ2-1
TGTGCCAGCAGTCCGAGCGGGGGATCCTACAATGAGCAGTTCTTC
CASSPSGGSYNEQFF